This TCR beta chain was sequenced for a study of T cell repertoires in cytomegalovirus infection. Study details: Public TCR beta signatures provided an indication of both CMV infection and a matching HLA type.

The CDR3 length is 13 residues. Germline lookup yields CDR1 LGHDT and CDR2 YNNKEL (reference sequence). With 1 base removed from V and 10 bases from J, the gap between germline ends came to 11 bases. The table lists this clonotype with many counts. Its specificity is not known. One entry per CDR3 protein results from TCRdb running MiXCR on the reads. This sample has 830,000 or so distinct CDR3 sequences, with about 31% found just once. V and J are TRBV3-1 and TRBJ2-1; a weak D match, TRBD2 (5 bases). The input for sequencing was cultured CD8+ T cells from PBMCs, taken from culture after CMV antigen stimulation. The source of this sequence is a human donor in good health (CMV status not recorded). Some clones in this sample may be carry-over from other donors' samples. The CDR3 DNA follows: TGTGCCAGCAGCCAAGGGACTCCCCGAGAGCAGTTCTTC. Translating gives CASSQGTPREQFF.